This entry describes one T cell receptor (beta chain). This entry belongs to a study of blood T cell repertoires in COVID-19. CDR1 and CDR2 (germline): MGHRA, YSYEKL. The CDR3 has 16 amino acids. The V end lost 0 bases, the J end lost 4 bases, and 15 bases lay between the germline ends. Data came from immunoSEQ multiplex PCR; TCRdb stores just in-frame clones and leaves some out. The table lists about 150,000 clones, approximately 87% of them singletons. The material sequenced was peripheral blood. This clonotype originated in a woman aged 70-85 years with acute or convalescent COVID-19. The genes are TRBV4-1 and TRBJ1-2; possibly TRBD1 for D (5 bases). The CDR3 DNA reads as TGCGCCAGCAGCCAAGAAGCTGCGGGGGTAAGCTATGGCTACACCTTC. Protein: CASSQEAAGVSYGYTF.